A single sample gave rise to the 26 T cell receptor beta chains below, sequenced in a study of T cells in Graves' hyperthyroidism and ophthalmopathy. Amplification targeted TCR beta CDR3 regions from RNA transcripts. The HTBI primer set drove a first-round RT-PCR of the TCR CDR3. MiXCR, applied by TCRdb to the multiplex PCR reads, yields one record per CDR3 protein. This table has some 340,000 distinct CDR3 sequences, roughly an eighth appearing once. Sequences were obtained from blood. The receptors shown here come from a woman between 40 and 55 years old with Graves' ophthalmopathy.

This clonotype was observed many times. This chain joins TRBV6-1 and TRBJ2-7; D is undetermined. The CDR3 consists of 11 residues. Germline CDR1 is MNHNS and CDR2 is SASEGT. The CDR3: CAITVSYEQYF. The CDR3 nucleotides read TGTGCAATAACCGTCTCCTACGAGCAGTACTTC.

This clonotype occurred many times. CDR3 in amino acids: CASTPGLDNEQFF. The CDR3 nucleotides are TGCGCCAGCACCCCCGGGCTAGACAATGAGCAGTTCTTC. The rearrangement links TRBV10-2 to TRBJ2-1; the D is unclear. The V and J ends lost 7 bases and 5 bases respectively, with 12 bases between them. Germline-derived CDR1 and CDR2 are WSHSY and SAAADI. The CDR3 is 13 amino acids.

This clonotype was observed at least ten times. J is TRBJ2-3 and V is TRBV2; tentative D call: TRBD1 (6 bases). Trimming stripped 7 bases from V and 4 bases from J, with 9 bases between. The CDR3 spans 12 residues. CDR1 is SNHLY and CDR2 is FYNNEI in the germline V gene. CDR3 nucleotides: TGTGCCAGCAAAAGACAGGCAGATACGCAGTATTTT. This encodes CASKRQADTQYF.

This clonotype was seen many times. The DNA for the CDR3 is TGTGCCAGCAGTTATGGGAGGAGGGTCCGACCCTACGAGCAGTACTTC. Residues: CASSYGRRVRPYEQYF. This chain uses TRBV27 with TRBJ2-7; a weak D match, TRBD2 (6 bases). CDR1 and CDR2 from the germline V gene are MNHEY and SMNVEV (reference sequence). The CDR3 contains 16 residues. V was trimmed by 4 bases and J by 2 bases, leaving 18 bases between them.

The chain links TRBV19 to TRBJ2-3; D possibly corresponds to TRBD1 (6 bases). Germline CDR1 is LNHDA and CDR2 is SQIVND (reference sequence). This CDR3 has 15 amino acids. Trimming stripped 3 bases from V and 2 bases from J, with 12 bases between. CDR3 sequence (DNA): TGTGCCAGTAGTATTACAGGGACCCTCACAGATACGCAGTATTTT. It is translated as CASSITGTLTDTQYF.

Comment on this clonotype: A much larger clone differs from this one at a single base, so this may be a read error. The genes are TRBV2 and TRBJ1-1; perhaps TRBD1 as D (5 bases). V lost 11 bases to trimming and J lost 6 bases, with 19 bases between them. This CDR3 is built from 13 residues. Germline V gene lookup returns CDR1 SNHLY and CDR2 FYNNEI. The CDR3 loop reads CAGVAGVRAEAFF. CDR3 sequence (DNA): TGTGCCGGCGTAGCGGGGGTGAGGGCTGAAGCTTTCTTT. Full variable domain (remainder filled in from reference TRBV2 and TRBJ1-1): EPEVTQTPSHQVTQMGQEVILRCVPISNHLYFYWYRQILGQKVEFLVSFYNNEISEKSEIFDDQFSVERPDGSNFTLKIRSTKLEDSAMYFCAGVAGVRAEAFFGQGTRLTVV.

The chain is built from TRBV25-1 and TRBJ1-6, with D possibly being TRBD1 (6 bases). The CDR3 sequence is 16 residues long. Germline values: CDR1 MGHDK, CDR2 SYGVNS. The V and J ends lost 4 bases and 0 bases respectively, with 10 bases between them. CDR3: CASSAQGSSYNSPLHF. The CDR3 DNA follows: TGTGCCAGCAGTGCCCAGGGGAGCTCCTATAATTCACCCCTCCACTTT.

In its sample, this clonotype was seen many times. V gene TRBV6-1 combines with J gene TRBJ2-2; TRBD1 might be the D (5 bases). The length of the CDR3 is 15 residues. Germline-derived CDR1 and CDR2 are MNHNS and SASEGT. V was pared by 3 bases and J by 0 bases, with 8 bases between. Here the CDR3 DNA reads TGTGCCAGCAGTGAGGGGCCCGCGAACACCGGGGAGCTGTTTTTT. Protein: CASSEGPANTGELFF.

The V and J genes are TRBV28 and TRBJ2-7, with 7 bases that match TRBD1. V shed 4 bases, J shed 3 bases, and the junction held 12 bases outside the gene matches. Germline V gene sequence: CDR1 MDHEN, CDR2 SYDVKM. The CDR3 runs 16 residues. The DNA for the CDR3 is TGTGCCAGCAGTTCCCGCCCGGGACAGAGAAACTACGAGCAGTACTTC. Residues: CASSSRPGQRNYEQYF. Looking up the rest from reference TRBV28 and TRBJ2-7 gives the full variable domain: DVKVTQSSRYLVKRTGEKVFLECVQDMDHENMFWYRQDPGLGLRLIYFSYDVKMKEKGDIPEGYSVSREKKERFSLILESASTNQTSMYLCASSSRPGQRNYEQYFGPGTRLTVT.

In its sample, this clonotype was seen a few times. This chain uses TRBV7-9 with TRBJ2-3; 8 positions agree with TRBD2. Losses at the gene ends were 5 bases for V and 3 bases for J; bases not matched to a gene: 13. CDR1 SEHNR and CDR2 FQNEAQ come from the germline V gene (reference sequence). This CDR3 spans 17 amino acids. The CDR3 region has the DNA TGTGCCAGCAGCGAGAAGCGGGGGCACACAGGGACAGATACGCAGTATTTT. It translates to CASSEKRGHTGTDTQYF.

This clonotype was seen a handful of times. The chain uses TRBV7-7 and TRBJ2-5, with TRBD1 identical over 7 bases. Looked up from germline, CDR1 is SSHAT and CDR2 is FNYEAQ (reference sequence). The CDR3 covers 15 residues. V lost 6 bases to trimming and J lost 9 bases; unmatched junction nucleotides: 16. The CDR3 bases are TGTGCCAGCAGAAAAAGGGGACAGAATAAGAGAGCCCAGTACTTC. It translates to CASRKRGQNKRAQYF. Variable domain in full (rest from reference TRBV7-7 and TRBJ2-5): GAGVSQSPRYKVTKRGQDVTLRCDPISSHATLYWYQQALGQGPEFLTYFNYEAQPDKSGLPSDRFSAERPEGSISTLTIQRTEQRDSAMYRCASRKRGQNKRAQYFGPGTRLLVL.

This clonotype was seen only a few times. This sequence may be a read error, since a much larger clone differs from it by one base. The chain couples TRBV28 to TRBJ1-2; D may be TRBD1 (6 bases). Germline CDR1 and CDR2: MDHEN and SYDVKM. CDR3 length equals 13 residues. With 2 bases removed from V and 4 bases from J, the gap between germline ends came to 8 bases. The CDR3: CASSLGTTYGYTF. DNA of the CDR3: TGTGCCAGCAGTTTAGGGACAACCTATGGCTACACCTTC.

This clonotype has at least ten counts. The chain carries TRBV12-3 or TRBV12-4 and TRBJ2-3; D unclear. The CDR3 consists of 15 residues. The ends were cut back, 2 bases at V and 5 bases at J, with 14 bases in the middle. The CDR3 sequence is CASSLTQVMGDTQYF. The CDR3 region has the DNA TGTGCCAGCAGTTTAACGCAGGTCATGGGAGATACGCAGTATTTT.

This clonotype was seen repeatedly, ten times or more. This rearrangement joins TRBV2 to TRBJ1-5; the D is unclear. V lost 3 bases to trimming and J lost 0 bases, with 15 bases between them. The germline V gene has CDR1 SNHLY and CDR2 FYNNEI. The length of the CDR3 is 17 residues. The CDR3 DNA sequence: TGTGCCAGCAGTGATGAGCCAGGCCATTATAGCAATCAGCCCCAGCATTTT. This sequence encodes CASSDEPGHYSNQPQHF.

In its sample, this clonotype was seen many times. This CDR3 reads CASSDPGGRLAGRPWGSYEQYF. DNA for the CDR3: TGTGCCAGCAGTGACCCCGGGGGCCGACTAGCGGGAAGGCCGTGGGGCTCCTACGAGCAGTACTTC. The V gene is TRBV6-4, the J gene TRBJ2-7; TRBD2 matches 11 bases. CDR1 is MRHNA and CDR2 is SNTAGT in the germline V gene. The CDR3 extends over 22 amino acids. With V trimmed by 2 bases and J by 0 bases, 21 bases remained unmatched.

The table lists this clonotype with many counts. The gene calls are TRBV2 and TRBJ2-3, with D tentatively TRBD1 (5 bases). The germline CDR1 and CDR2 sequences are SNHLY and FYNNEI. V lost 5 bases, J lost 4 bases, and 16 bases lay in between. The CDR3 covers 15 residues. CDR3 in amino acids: CASSTGITAADTQYF. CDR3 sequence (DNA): TGTGCCAGCAGTACAGGCATCACGGCGGCAGATACGCAGTATTTT.

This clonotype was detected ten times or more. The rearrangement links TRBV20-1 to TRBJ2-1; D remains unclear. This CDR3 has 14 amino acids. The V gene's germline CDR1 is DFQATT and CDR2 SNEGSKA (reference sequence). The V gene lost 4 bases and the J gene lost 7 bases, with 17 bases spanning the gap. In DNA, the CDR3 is TGCAGTGCTACAGTTTGGGTCCCCAGAAATGAGCAGTTCTTC. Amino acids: CSATVWVPRNEQFF.

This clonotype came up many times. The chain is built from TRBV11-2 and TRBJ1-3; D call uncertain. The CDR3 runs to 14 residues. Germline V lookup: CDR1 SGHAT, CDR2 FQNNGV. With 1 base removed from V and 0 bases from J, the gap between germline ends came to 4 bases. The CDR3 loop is CASSLAFSGNTIYF. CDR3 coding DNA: TGTGCCAGCAGCTTAGCATTCTCTGGAAACACCATATATTTT.

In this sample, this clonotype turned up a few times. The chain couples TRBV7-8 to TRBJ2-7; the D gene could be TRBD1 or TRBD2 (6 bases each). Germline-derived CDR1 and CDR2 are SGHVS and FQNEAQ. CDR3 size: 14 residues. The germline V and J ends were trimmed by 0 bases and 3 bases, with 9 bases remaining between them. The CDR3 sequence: CASSLAEGVYEQYF. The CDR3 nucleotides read TGTGCCAGCAGCTTAGCGGAGGGGGTCTACGAGCAGTACTTC. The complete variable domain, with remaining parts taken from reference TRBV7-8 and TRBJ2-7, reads GAGVSQSPRYKVAKRGQDVALRCDPISGHVSLFWYQQALGQGPEFLTYFQNEAQLDKSGLPSDRFFAERPEGSVSTLKIQRTQQEDSAVYLCASSLAEGVYEQYFGPGTRLTVT.

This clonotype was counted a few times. The CDR3 bases are TGTGCCAGTAGGGAGCGGGGACTAGCGGGAGTAATGGATACGCAGTATTTT. This sequence encodes CASRERGLAGVMDTQYF. The chain recombines TRBV19 with TRBJ2-3, with 14 bases aligning to TRBD2. Trimming cost V 6 bases and J 6 bases; bases outside gene matches: 11. This CDR3 spans 17 amino acids. Germline loops: CDR1 LNHDA, CDR2 SQIVND (reference sequence).

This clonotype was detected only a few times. The CDR3 region is CASSLGTGNRLGTDTQYF. DNA for the CDR3: TGTGCCAGCAGCTTAGGGACAGGGAATAGGCTTGGGACAGATACGCAGTATTTT. The V call is TRBV7-9, the J call TRBJ2-3, with TRBD1 matching over 8 bases. The germline CDR1 and CDR2 sequences are SEHNR and FQNEAQ (reference sequence). V shed 1 base, J shed 3 bases, and the junction held 12 bases outside the gene matches. CDR3 length equals 18 residues.

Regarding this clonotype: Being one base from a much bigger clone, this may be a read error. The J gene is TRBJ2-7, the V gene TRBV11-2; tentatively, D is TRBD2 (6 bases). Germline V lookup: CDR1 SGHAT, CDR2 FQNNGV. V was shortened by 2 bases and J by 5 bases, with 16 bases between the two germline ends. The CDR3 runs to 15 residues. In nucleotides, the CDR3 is TGTGCCAGCAGCTTAATAAGCGGGTGTCGCCACGAGCAGTACTTC. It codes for CASSLISGCRHEQYF.

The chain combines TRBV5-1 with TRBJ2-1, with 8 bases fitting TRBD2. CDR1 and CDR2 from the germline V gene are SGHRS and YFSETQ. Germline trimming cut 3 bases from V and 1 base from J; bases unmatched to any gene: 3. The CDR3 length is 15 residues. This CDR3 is CASSYLAGSYNEQFF. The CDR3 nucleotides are TGCGCCAGCAGCTATCTAGCGGGTTCCTACAATGAGCAGTTCTTC.

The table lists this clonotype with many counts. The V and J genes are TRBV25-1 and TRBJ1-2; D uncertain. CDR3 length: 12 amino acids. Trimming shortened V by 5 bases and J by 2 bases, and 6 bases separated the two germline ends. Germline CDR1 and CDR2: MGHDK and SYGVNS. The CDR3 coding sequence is TGTGCCAGCAGTCGACCGAACTATGGCTACACCTTC. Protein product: CASSRPNYGYTF.

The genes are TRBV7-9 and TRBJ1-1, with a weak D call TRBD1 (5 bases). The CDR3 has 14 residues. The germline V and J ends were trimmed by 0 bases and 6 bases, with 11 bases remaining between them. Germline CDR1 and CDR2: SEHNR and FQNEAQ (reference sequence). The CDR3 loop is CASSLAGGGAEAFF. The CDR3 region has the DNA TGTGCCAGCAGCTTAGCTGGGGGTGGCGCTGAAGCTTTCTTT.

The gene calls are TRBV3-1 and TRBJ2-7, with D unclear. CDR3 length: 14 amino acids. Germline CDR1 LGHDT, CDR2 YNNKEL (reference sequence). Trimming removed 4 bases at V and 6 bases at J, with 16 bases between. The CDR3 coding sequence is TGTGCCAGCAGCCCGTCTACACCCCCGGCCGAGCAGTACTTC. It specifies CASSPSTPPAEQYF.